This TCR beta chain was captured by sequencing in a study of blood T cell repertoires in COVID-19. In the original analysis: Reference gene primers were amplified, and this amplification served to estimate nucleated cell counts. The repertoire was sequenced with immunoSEQ multiplex PCR; TCRdb's copy has only in-frame clones and lacks some. V, J and clone size derive from that table, while D and trimming were established from the DNA sequence. The sample has around 200,000 clones; 65% to 85% are singletons. The germline CDR1 and CDR2 sequences are LNHDA and SQIVND (reference sequence). Trimming cost V 3 bases and J 3 bases, with 11 bases left between them. The CDR3 has 14 amino acids. The cohort comprised adults aged 18 to 89 years residing in about 25 US areas. Cohort assignment relied on participant-reported clinical history. Two consecutive negative NP/OP PCR tests, clearance, or resolved symptoms defined Cohort 3 recovery.

V usage is TRBV19 and J usage is TRBJ1-1; D unclear. This clonotype was obtained from a woman aged 30 to 39 who had recovered from COVID-19. The sequencing input was PBMCs or T cells enriched from blood (not recorded which). This CDR3 reads CASSIGSPDTEAFF. CDR3 sequence (DNA): TGTGCCAGTAGTATTGGCTCCCCTGACACTGAAGCTTTCTTT.